The 19 T cell receptor beta chains below come from one sample, sequenced in a study of blood T cells in healthy people across ages. A second PCR of roughly 7 to 11 cycles used a sample-barcoded 5' primer and a J-beta primer mix. TCRdb re-called the 5' RACE reads with MiXCR, one entry per CDR3 protein. The sample shows about 830,000 distinct CDR3 sequences, approximately 59% of them seen only once. Material for sequencing was blood. The receptor source for this set is a young man in good health.

The chain uses TRBV4-3 and TRBJ2-6; no clear D. V was pared by 1 base and J by 0 bases, with 13 bases between. CDR3 length equals 18 residues. CDR1 is LGHNA, CDR2 YSLEER, per germline. The CDR3: CASSQAQLATSGANVLTF. The CDR3 DNA is TGCGCCAGCAGCCAAGCCCAGTTGGCCACCTCTGGGGCCAACGTCCTGACTTTC.

DNA for the CDR3: TGTGCCAGCAGCTTATTAGCGGGGGGGTCGAACACCGGGGAGCTGTTTTTT. Protein product: CASSLLAGGSNTGELFF. The chain employs TRBV7-2 and TRBJ2-2; 11 bases are shared with TRBD2. CDR1 SGHTA and CDR2 FQGNSA come from the germline V gene. The CDR3 consists of 17 residues. Losses at the gene ends were 2 bases for V and 0 bases for J; bases not matched to a gene: 2.

CDR3 region: CASSQVEGSYAEQFF. Written as DNA, the CDR3 is TGTGCCAGCAGCCAAGTAGAAGGTTCTTATGCTGAGCAGTTCTTC. The rearrangement uses TRBV3-1 and TRBJ2-1, with D hard to call. The CDR3 totals 15 residues. Deletions cut 1 base from V and 9 bases from J, with 16 bases between. Germline CDR1 reads LGHDT; CDR2 reads YNNKEL (reference sequence).

The V gene is TRBV21-1, the J gene TRBJ2-7; TRBD1, the table's D call, lacks a check against the DNA. TRBV21-1 is a documented pseudogene. The CDR3 consists of 14 residues. The CDR3 reads CASSKDKTRIEQYF. Here the CDR3 DNA reads TGTGCCAGCAGCAAAGATAAAACCCGGATTGAGCAGTACTTC.

Points on this clonotype: A much larger clone sits a single nucleotide away, making a read error possible. The chain combines TRBV29-1 with TRBJ1-2, with 8 bases fitting TRBD1. CDR1 SQVTM and CDR2 ANQGSEA come from the germline V gene. The CDR3 runs to 17 residues. CDR3 residues: CRVEDMIGGTGGKGYTF. The CDR3 DNA reads as TGCCGCGTTGAAGACATGATCGGGGGGACAGGAGGGAAGGGCTACACCTTC.

The chain uses TRBV3-1 and TRBJ2-3, with D perhaps TRBD2 (6 bases). This CDR3 has 15 amino acids. Germline lookup yields CDR1 LGHDT and CDR2 YNNKEL (reference sequence). Trimming took 3 bases from V and 2 from J, leaving 12 bases between them. As DNA, the CDR3 is TGTGCCAGCAGCCACCGGGGGATTAACACAGATACGCAGTATTTT. It encodes CASSHRGINTDTQYF.

The rearrangement uses TRBV4-3 and TRBJ2-4, with 8 bases fitting TRBD2. The last part of the DNA fits TRBJ2-7 better; the J call may be wrong. The CDR3 totals 16 residues. Germline CDR1 LGHNA, CDR2 YSLEER. Written as DNA, the CDR3 is TGCGCCAGCAGCCAATGGTACGGGACTAGTCTGTACGAGCAGTACTTC. Its protein is CASSQWYGTSLYEQYF.

The sample holds a few counts of this clonotype. The chain links TRBV5-1 to TRBJ1-1; a possible D gene is TRBD1 (5 bases). The CDR3 is 15 amino acids. Germline CDR1 is SGHRS and CDR2 is YFSETQ. With 4 bases removed from V and 2 bases from J, the gap between germline ends came to 15 bases. The CDR3 is CASSGTRQINTEAFF. In DNA form, the CDR3 reads TGCGCCAGCAGCGGAACCAGACAGATTAACACTGAAGCTTTCTTT. Complete variable domain (other parts from reference TRBV5-1 and TRBJ1-1): KAGVTQTPRYLIKTRGQQVTLSCSPISGHRSVSWYQQTPGQGLQFLFEYFSETQRNKGNFPGRFSGRQFSNSRSEMNVSTLELGDSALYLCASSGTRQINTEAFFGQGTRLTVV.

The CDR3 reads CAAGLVVYIQYF. In DNA, the CDR3 is TGTGCGGCCGGGCTAGTGGTATACATTCAGTACTTC. The rearrangement joins TRBV6-6 to TRBJ2-4; D remains unclear. CDR3 length: 12 amino acids. Germline loops: CDR1 MNHNY, CDR2 SVGAGI (reference sequence).

This clonotype was counted a single time. The chain links TRBV28 to TRBJ2-4, with D perhaps matching TRBD1 (5 bases). Trimming cost V 1 base and J 8 bases, with 15 bases left between them. CDR3 size: 15 residues. CDR1 is MDHEN and CDR2 is SYDVKM in the germline V gene. CDR3 residues: CASSLSGQGNYIQYF. CDR3 nucleotides: TGTGCCAGCAGTTTATCTGGGCAGGGAAACTACATTCAGTACTTC.

Turning to this clonotype: This may arise from a read error, as a much more abundant clone is one base away. The chain combines TRBV7-2 with TRBJ2-6, with D hard to call. The germline CDR1 and CDR2 sequences are SGHTA and FQGNSA. The CDR3 consists of 16 residues. CDR3 in DNA: TGTGACAGCAGCTTGACGGCAAACTCTGGGGCCAACGTCCTGACTTTC. Protein sequence: CDSSLTANSGANVLTF.

The chain recombines TRBV6-5 with TRBJ1-2, with TRBD1 as a possible D gene (6 bases). V lost 7 bases to trimming and J lost 4 bases, with 13 bases between them. Germline loops: CDR1 MNHEY, CDR2 SVGAGI. The CDR3 length is 13 residues. The CDR3 bases are TGTGCCAGCACCCAACAGGGAGCCTATGGCTACACCTTC. Translation gives CASTQQGAYGYTF.

This chain connects TRBV20-1 to TRBJ2-1; D is possibly TRBD2 (7 bases). The CDR3 has 20 residues. Trimming left V 5 bases short and J 2 bases short, with 31 bases between. CDR1 and CDR2 (germline): DFQATT, SNEGSKA (reference sequence). The CDR3: CSARARGARSWGETYNEQFF. The CDR3, as DNA: TGCAGTGCTCGTGCCCGGGGGGCGAGGAGTTGGGGTGAGACCTACAATGAGCAGTTCTTC.

In this sample, this clonotype turned up once. V and J are TRBV20-1 and TRBJ1-2, with no clear D. CDR1 is DFQATT and CDR2 is SNEGSKA in the germline V gene (reference sequence). V was clipped by 6 bases and J by 4 bases, with 12 bases between them. The CDR3 length is 12 residues. CDR3 bases: TGCAGTGCCCCGGACGGAGCCTATGGCTACACCTTC. It encodes CSAPDGAYGYTF.

This chain's CDR3 is CASSIGGGYNEQFF. CDR3 in DNA: TGTGCCAGCAGTATCGGGGGGGGGTACAATGAGCAGTTCTTC. The V call is TRBV27, the J call TRBJ2-1; 8 bases map to TRBD2. Germline V gene sequence: CDR1 MNHEY, CDR2 SMNVEV (reference sequence). Trimming removed 5 bases from V and 4 bases from J; junction bases left unmatched: 4. The CDR3 totals 14 residues.

V usage is TRBV5-1 and J usage is TRBJ2-3; D gene ambiguous. V was pared by 4 bases and J by 1 base, with 13 bases between. The CDR3 sequence is 15 residues long. Germline CDR1 SGHRS, CDR2 YFSETQ. CDR3 sequence: CASSIADDRTDTQYF. The DNA of the CDR3 is TGCGCCAGCAGCATCGCTGACGACCGCACAGATACGCAGTATTTT. Full variable domain (remainder filled in from reference TRBV5-1 and TRBJ2-3): KAGVTQTPRYLIKTRGQQVTLSCSPISGHRSVSWYQQTPGQGLQFLFEYFSETQRNKGNFPGRFSGRQFSNSRSEMNVSTLELGDSALYLCASSIADDRTDTQYFGPGTRLTVL.

The genes are TRBV20-1 and TRBJ2-3; a possible D gene is TRBD1 (6 bases). V was clipped by 5 bases and J by 6 bases, with 15 bases between them. The CDR3 runs 13 residues. Germline loops: CDR1 DFQATT, CDR2 SNEGSKA (reference sequence). DNA for the CDR3: TGCAGTGCTCCAAGGACAGTTTCCGATACGCAGTATTTT. Translated: CSAPRTVSDTQYF.

The CDR3 DNA sequence: TGTGCCAGCAGTGCCGAGGGGCTCGACTATGGCTACACCTTC. Residues: CASSAEGLDYGYTF. The chain employs TRBV6-5 and TRBJ1-2; possible D gene TRBD1, 5 bases. V was clipped by 5 bases and J by 3 bases, with 13 bases between them. There are 14 residues in the CDR3. Per the germline V gene, CDR1 is MNHEY and CDR2 is SVGAGI.

This rearrangement joins TRBV6-4 to TRBJ2-5; TRBD1 agrees at 7 bases. Germline V CDR1 and CDR2: MRHNA, SNTAGT. This CDR3 comprises 15 residues. Trimming took 5 bases from V and 4 from J; bases not matched to a gene: 10. The CDR3 is CASSRNRGEGETQYF. The CDR3 nucleotides read TGTGCCAGCAGTCGGAACAGGGGAGAAGGAGAGACCCAGTACTTC.